This section outlines one TCR beta chain sequence together with its context. What it binds is not known. V lost 4 bases and J 3 bases, leaving 13 bases between the germline ends. This CDR3 spans 13 amino acids. Germline CDR1 is DFQATT and CDR2 is SNEGSKA (reference sequence). The data derive from a study of metastatic and nonmetastatic thyroid tumors. Study-level points and caveats: Significantly higher TCR beta diversity was reportedly seen in malignant thyroid tumors than benign nodules, in blood and tumor.

All patients were untreated before thyroid surgery. TCRdb reanalyzed the PCR reads with MiXCR. The sample has about 15,000 clones; around 25% are singletons. This clonotype was obtained from a female donor with papillary thyroid cancer or a benign thyroid nodule (not recorded which). Some clones in this sample may be carry-over from other donors' samples. This chain joins TRBV20-1 and TRBJ2-7; D unresolved. The specimen was adjacent normal tissue. Here the CDR3 DNA reads TGCAGTGCTACCGGCCAGAAACTCTACGAGCAGTACTTC. Translation: CSATGQKLYEQYF.